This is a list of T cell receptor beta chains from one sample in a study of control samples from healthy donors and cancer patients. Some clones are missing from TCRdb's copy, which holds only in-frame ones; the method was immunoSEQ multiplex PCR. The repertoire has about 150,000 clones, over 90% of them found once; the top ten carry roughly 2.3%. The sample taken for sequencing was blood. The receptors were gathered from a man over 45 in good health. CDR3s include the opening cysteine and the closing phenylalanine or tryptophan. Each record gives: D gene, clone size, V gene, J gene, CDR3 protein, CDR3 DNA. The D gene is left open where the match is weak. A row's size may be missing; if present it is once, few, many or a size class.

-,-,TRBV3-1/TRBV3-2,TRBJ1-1,CASGARSWGAFF,TGTGCCAGCGGTGCAAGGTCATGGGGGGCTTTCTTT
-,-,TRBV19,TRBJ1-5,CASSIRENQPQHF,TGTGCCAGTAGTATCCGGGAAAATCAGCCCCAGCATTTT
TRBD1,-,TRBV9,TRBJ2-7,CASSVAGTGFYEQYF,TGTGCCAGCAGCGTAGCCGGGACAGGGTTTTACGAGCAGTACTTC
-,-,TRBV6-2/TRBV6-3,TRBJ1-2,CASSPGTVIYGYTF,TGTGCCAGCAGCCCGGGGACGGTCATCTATGGCTACACCTTC
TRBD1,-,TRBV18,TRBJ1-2,CASSLGQGRKDGYTF,TGTGCCAGCTCACTCGGACAGGGGAGGAAGGATGGCTACACCTTC
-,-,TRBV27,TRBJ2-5,CASSSLGAAQETQYF,TGTGCCAGCTCCTCACTTGGGGCAGCCCAAGAGACCCAGTACTTC
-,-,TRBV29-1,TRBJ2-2,CSVSGTPGNTGELFF,TGCAGCGTTTCCGGGACCCCCGGGAACACCGGGGAGCTGTTTTTT
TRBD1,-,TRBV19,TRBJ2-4,CASSIGTGIKNIQYF,TGTGCCAGTAGTATCGGGACAGGGATCAAAAACATTCAGTACTTC
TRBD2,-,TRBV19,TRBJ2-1,CASSISGGPYNEQFF,TGTGCCAGTAGTATCTCGGGAGGGCCCTACAATGAGCAGTTCTTC
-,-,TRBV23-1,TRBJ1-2,CAKGAAYGYTF,TGCGCCAAAGGGGCAGCTTATGGCTACACCTTC
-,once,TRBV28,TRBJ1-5,CASSLDSYSNQPQHF,TGTGCCAGCAGTTTAGATAGCTATAGCAATCAGCCCCAGCATTTT
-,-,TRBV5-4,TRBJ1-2,CASSSDPGGYGYTF,TGTGCCAGCAGCTCGGATCCAGGAGGCTATGGCTACACCTTC
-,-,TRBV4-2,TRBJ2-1,CASSQEGTSELGNEQFF,TGTGCCAGCAGCCAAGAGGGGACCAGCGAGTTAGGCAATGAGCAGTTCTTC
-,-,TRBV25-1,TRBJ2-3,CASSEGRDTQYF,TGTGCCAGCAGTGAGGGAAGAGATACGCAGTATTTT
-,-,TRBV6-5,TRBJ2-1,CASSYSRGSNEQFF,TGTGCCAGCAGTTACTCAAGGGGTAGTAATGAGCAGTTCTTC
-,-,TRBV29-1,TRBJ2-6,CSVGGQTPSGANVLTF,TGCAGCGTTGGCGGACAGACACCCTCTGGGGCCAACGTCCTGACTTTC
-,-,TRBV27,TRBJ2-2,CASRASPNTGELFF,TGTGCCAGCAGGGCCTCCCCGAACACCGGGGAGCTGTTTTTT
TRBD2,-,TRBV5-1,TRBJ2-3,CASSLDAGLAADTQYF,TGCGCCAGCAGCTTGGACGCGGGACTAGCGGCAGATACGCAGTATTTT
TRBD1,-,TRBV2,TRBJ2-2,CAGSTGAVGELFF,TGTGCCGGGTCGACAGGGGCGGTCGGGGAGCTGTTTTTT
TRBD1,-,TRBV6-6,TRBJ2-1,CASSYIPTGDNEQFF,TGTGCCAGCAGTTATATCCCGACAGGGGACAATGAGCAGTTCTTC
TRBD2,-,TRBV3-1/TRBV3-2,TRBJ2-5,CASSQELAGGQETQYF,TGTGCCAGCAGCCAAGAACTAGCGGGAGGGCAAGAGACCCAGTACTTC
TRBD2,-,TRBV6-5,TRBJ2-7,CASSYSGTSFTYEQYF,TGTGCCAGCAGTTACTCAGGGACTAGCTTTACCTACGAGCAGTACTTC
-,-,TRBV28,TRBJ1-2,CASSPDRFYHGYTF,TGTGCCAGCAGTCCAGACAGGTTCTATCATGGCTACACCTTC
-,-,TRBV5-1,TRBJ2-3,CASSLERAGDTQYF,TGCGCCAGCAGCTTGGAAAGGGCAGGAGATACGCAGTATTTT
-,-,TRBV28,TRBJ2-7,CASSAQLGEYF,TGTGCCAGCAGTGCCCAACTAGGCGAGTACTTC
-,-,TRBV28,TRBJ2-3,CASSGYPADTQYF,TGTGCCAGCAGTGGGTATCCAGCAGATACGCAGTATTTT
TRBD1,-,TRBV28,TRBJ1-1,CASSPTGRGQGNTEAFF,TGTGCCAGCAGTCCGACGGGGCGGGGACAGGGGAACACTGAAGCTTTCTTT
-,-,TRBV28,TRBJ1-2,CASNVANYGYTF,TGTGCCAGCAACGTAGCTAACTATGGCTACACCTTC
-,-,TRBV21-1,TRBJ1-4,CASSKKHEKLFF,TGTGCCAGCAGCAAAAAACATGAAAAACTGTTTTTT
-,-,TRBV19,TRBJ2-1,CASSPRYPPYNEQFF,TGTGCCAGTAGCCCTAGGTACCCGCCCTACAATGAGCAGTTCTTC
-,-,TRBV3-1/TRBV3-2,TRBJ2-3,CASTQNFLGTDTQYF,TGTGCCAGCACCCAGAACTTCCTAGGCACAGATACGCAGTATTTT
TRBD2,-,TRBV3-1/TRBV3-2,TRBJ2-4,CASSQRGGKNIQYF,TGTGCCAGCAGCCAGCGGGGGGGCAAAAACATTCAGTACTTC
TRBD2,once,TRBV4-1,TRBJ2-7,CASSQVPSGKYEQYF,TGCGCCAGCAGCCAAGTTCCTAGCGGAAAATACGAGCAGTACTTC
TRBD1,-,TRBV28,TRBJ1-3,CASSVPTGAGNTIYF,TGTGCCAGCAGTGTCCCGACAGGGGCTGGAAACACCATATATTTT
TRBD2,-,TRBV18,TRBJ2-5,CASSPVASGTWETQYF,TGTGCCAGCTCACCTGTGGCTAGCGGGACATGGGAGACCCAGTACTTC
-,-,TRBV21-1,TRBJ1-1,CASGTGNTEAFF,TGTGCCAGCGGGACGGGGAACACTGAAGCTTTCTTT
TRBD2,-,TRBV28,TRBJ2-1,CASSFSGGGNEQFF,TGTGCCAGCAGTTTTAGCGGGGGAGGGAATGAGCAGTTCTTC
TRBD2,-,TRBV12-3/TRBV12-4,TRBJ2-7,CASSLLASGPF,TGTGCCAGCAGTTTATTGGCTAGCGGACCCTTC
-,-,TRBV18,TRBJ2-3,CASSPPITDTQYF,TGTGCCAGCTCACCACCTATCACAGATACGCAGTATTTT
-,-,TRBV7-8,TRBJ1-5,CASSLGGGSNQPQHF,TGTGCCAGCAGCTTAGGCGGGGGGAGCAATCAGCCCCAGCATTTT
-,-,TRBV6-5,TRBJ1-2,CASRVGIDYGYTF,TGTGCCAGCAGGGTGGGGATTGACTATGGCTACACCTTC
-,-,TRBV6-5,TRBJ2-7,CASRGSFSGSYEQYF,TGTGCCAGCAGGGGCTCGTTTAGCGGATCCTACGAGCAGTACTTC
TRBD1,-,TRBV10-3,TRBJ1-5,CAIRDRGLQPQHF,TGTGCCATCAGGGACAGGGGGCTTCAGCCCCAGCATTTT
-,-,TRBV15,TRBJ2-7,CATSREPSSYEQYF,TGTGCCACCAGCAGAGAGCCGAGCTCCTACGAGCAGTACTTC
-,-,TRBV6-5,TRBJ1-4,CASSYRKISEKLFF,TGTGCCAGCAGTTACAGGAAGATAAGTGAAAAACTGTTTTTT
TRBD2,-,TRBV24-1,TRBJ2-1,CATSPSGGVNEQFF,TGTGCCACCAGTCCTTCGGGGGGGGTGAATGAGCAGTTCTTC
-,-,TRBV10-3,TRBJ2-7,CAISESVSFEQYF,TGTGCCATCAGTGAGTCGGTCTCCTTTGAGCAGTACTTC
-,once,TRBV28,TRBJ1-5,CASSFPGSYNQPQHF,TGTGCCAGCAGTTTCCCCGGCAGCTACAATCAGCCCCAGCATTTT
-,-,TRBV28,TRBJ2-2,CASRGSTGELFF,TGTGCCAGCAGAGGTAGCACCGGGGAGCTGTTTTTT
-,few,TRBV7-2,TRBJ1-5,CASSRAAAGSNQPQHF,TGTGCCAGCAGCAGGGCAGCCGCGGGTAGCAATCAGCCCCAGCATTTT
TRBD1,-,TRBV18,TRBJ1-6,CASTGTGSRVSYNSPLHF,TGTGCCAGCACCGGGACAGGCTCCCGTGTATCCTATAATTCACCCCTCCACTTT
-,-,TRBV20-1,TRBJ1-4,CSAKAWEKLFF,TGCAGTGCTAAAGCGTGGGAAAAACTGTTTTTT
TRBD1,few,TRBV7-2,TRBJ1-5,CASSSDRGFYQPQHF,TGTGCCAGCAGCTCGGACAGGGGGTTTTATCAGCCCCAGCATTTT
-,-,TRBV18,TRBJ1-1,CASSVAQNTEAFF,TGTGCCAGCTCAGTGGCACAAAACACTGAAGCTTTCTTT